This is a list of T cell receptor beta chains from one sample in a study of OX40 agonist ivuxolimab in advanced cancers. Assay: immunoSEQ multiplex PCR; the TCRdb copy retains only in-frame clones and omits some. The sample includes more than 80,000 clones, 94% of them seen just once. Sequenced material: CD4+ or CD8+ T cells sorted from blood, taken in a trial of the OX40 agonist ivuxolimab. These receptor sequences come from an adult with an advanced solid tumor such as melanoma, head and neck, liver or kidney cancer. The CDR3 runs from the conserved cysteine through the conserved F or W. The D gene is left open where the match is weak. Size values are once, few and many counts, or a class for expanded clones, and some rows have none.

size,length,D,V,J,DNA,CDR3
-,13,-,TRBV13,TRBJ2-1,TGTGCCAGCAGATTGACAGTTTACAATGAGCAGTTCTTC,CASRLTVYNEQFF
-,11,-,TRBV27,TRBJ1-2,TGTGCCAGCAGTAAGGGGAGCGGCTACACCTTC,CASSKGSGYTF
-,14,-,TRBV5-8,TRBJ1-6,TGTGCCAGCAGCTTGTGGGCAGTGTTTTCACCCCTCCACTTT,CASSLWAVFSPLHF
-,16,TRBD1,TRBV9,TRBJ1-2,TGTGCCAGCAGTGGATACGGACAGGGAAAAGGGTATGGCTACACCTTC,CASSGYGQGKGYGYTF
-,13,-,TRBV6-5,TRBJ2-1,TGTGCCAGCAGTTACCCAACATCCAATGAGCAGTTCTTC,CASSYPTSNEQFF
-,14,-,TRBV25-1,TRBJ2-1,TGTGCCAGCAGTGAATATTGGGGGTTGAATGAGCAGTTCTTC,CASSEYWGLNEQFF
once,15,TRBD1,TRBV30,TRBJ1-1,TGTGCCTGGATGACAACAGGGGAATTGGGCACTGAAGCTTTCTTT,CAWMTTGELGTEAFF
-,12,-,TRBV19,TRBJ1-1,TGTGCCAGTAGTTTTGGGAACACTGAAGCTTTCTTT,CASSFGNTEAFF
-,12,-,TRBV19,TRBJ1-2,TGTGCCAGTAGCTTTGGAAGGGATGGCTACACCTTC,CASSFGRDGYTF
-,10,-,TRBV6-5,TRBJ2-5,TGTGCCAGCAGAAGAGAGACCCAGTACTTC,CASRRETQYF
-,15,TRBD1,TRBV19,TRBJ1-4,TGTGCCAGTAGTCCCGACAGGGGTAGGGGTGAAAAACTGTTTTTT,CASSPDRGRGEKLFF
-,13,-,TRBV7-8,TRBJ2-5,TGTGCCAGCAGCCATCCTTTAGAAGAGACCCAGTACTTC,CASSHPLEETQYF
-,14,-,TRBV27,TRBJ2-1,TGTGCCAGCATTGGACTGGGTTTGGGCAATGAGCAGTTCTTC,CASIGLGLGNEQFF
-,15,-,TRBV4-1,TRBJ1-5,TGCGCCAGCAGCCAAGAAGGTGGACGGGACGGGCCCCAGCATTTT,CASSQEGGRDGPQHF
-,10,-,TRBV19,TRBJ1-1,TGTGCCAGTGGAGACACTGAAGCTTTCTTT,CASGDTEAFF
-,15,-,TRBV9,TRBJ1-1,TGTGCCAGCAGCGTTTCGTTTGGGATGAACACTGAAGCTTTCTTT,CASSVSFGMNTEAFF
-,14,-,TRBV10-3,TRBJ1-1,TGTGCCATCAGTGAGCTGTCGGAGAACACTGAAGCTTTCTTT,CAISELSENTEAFF